This T cell receptor beta chain was captured by sequencing in a study of blood T cell repertoires in COVID-19. On the study more broadly: Specimens from acute and convalescent COVID-19 originated in the United States, Italy and Spain. The cDNA or gDNA used as material had been derived from T cells, B-cell-depleted T cells, or PBMCs.

Cohort 3 recovery required two negative PCRs, clearance, or symptom resolution. Repertoires were generated with immunoSEQ multiplex PCR, while TCRdb's copy carries only in-frame clones and drops some. The sample shows fewer than 350,000 clones, around 91% of them seen only once. The material sequenced was PBMCs or T cells enriched from blood (not recorded which). The TCR originated in a woman in her thirties or forties who had recovered from COVID-19.

CDR3 loop: CASSFTSDSPLHF. In nucleotides, the CDR3 is TGTGCCAGCAGCTTTACTTCGGATTCACCCCTCCACTTT. The rearrangement uses TRBV7-9 and TRBJ1-6; D unclear. This CDR3 region has 13 residues. The V gene lost 3 bases and the J gene lost 8 bases, with 8 bases spanning the gap. The germline CDR1 and CDR2 sequences are SEHNR and FQNEAQ (reference sequence). Using reference TRBV7-9 and TRBJ1-6 for the parts outside the CDR3, the full variable domain is DTGVSQNPRHKITKRGQNVTFRCDPISEHNRLYWYRQTLGQGPEFLTYFQNEAQLEKSRLLSDRFSAERPKGSFSTLEIQRTEQGDSAMYLCASSFTSDSPLHFGNGTRLTVT.